This entry describes one T cell receptor beta chain. These data originate in a study of blood T cell repertoires in COVID-19. Turning to the study itself: Italy, Spain and the United States were the sources of the convalescent and acute COVID-19 samples.

The CDR3 runs 15 residues. The germline CDR1 and CDR2 sequences are SGHNT and YYREEE (reference sequence). Trimming took 4 bases from V and 3 from J, leaving 15 bases between them. TCRdb keeps only in-frame clones here, not all; method: immunoSEQ multiplex PCR. The table lists roughly 200,000 clones, approximately 80% of them singletons. The sequenced material came from peripheral blood. This receptor was taken from a woman in her thirties or forties with COVID-19, enrolled during active disease. The chain carries TRBV5-4 and TRBJ2-3; a weak D match, TRBD2 (7 bases). The CDR3 sequence is CASSPRGAGTDTQYF. The CDR3 DNA reads TGTGCCAGCAGCCCCCGGGGGGCTGGGACAGATACGCAGTATTTT.